The rows below give T cell receptor beta chains drawn from one sample of a study of T cell responses to AZD1222 COVID-19 vaccine. The repertoire was sequenced with immunoSEQ multiplex PCR; TCRdb's copy has only in-frame clones and lacks some. The sample contains some 91,000 clones, under 90% of which appear only once. Material: peripheral blood, obtained on day 0 of AZD1222 vaccination. Every receptor here comes from an adult in good health. The CDR3 runs from the conserved cysteine through the conserved F or W. The order of the fields is CDR3 length, clone size, J gene, D gene, V gene, CDR3 DNA, CDR3 protein. D genes are given only for firm matches. A row's size may be missing; if present it is once, few, many or a size class.

CDR3 length: 17; clone size: .; J gene: TRBJ2-3; D gene: .; V gene: TRBV3-1/TRBV3-2; CDR3 DNA: TGTGCCAGCAGCCAAGTTATGTCGACAGCTAGCACAGATACGCAGTATTTT; CDR3 protein: CASSQVMSTASTDTQYF
CDR3 length: 14; clone size: .; J gene: TRBJ2-7; D gene: TRBD1; V gene: TRBV6-2/TRBV6-3; CDR3 DNA: TGTGCCAGCAGTTACTCGACAGGGTCAAACGAGCAGTACTTC; CDR3 protein: CASSYSTGSNEQYF
CDR3 length: 15; clone size: .; J gene: TRBJ2-7; D gene: .; V gene: TRBV28; CDR3 DNA: TGTGCCAGCAGATTAGGAGGGGGGCACTCCTACGAGCAGTACTTC; CDR3 protein: CASRLGGGHSYEQYF
CDR3 length: 14; clone size: once; J gene: TRBJ1-2; D gene: .; V gene: TRBV3-1/TRBV3-2; CDR3 DNA: TGTGCCAGCAGCCAAGACGGACCCAGCTATGGCTACACCTTC; CDR3 protein: CASSQDGPSYGYTF
CDR3 length: 13; clone size: once; J gene: TRBJ2-1; D gene: .; V gene: TRBV4-3; CDR3 DNA: TGCGCCAGCAGCCCCAGGGTGAGAGATGAGCAGTTCTTC; CDR3 protein: CASSPRVRDEQFF
CDR3 length: 12; clone size: .; J gene: TRBJ1-2; D gene: .; V gene: TRBV6-5; CDR3 DNA: TGTGCCAGCAGTTCGTCAGGCTATGGCTACACCTTC; CDR3 protein: CASSSSGYGYTF
CDR3 length: 17; clone size: .; J gene: TRBJ2-3; D gene: TRBD2; V gene: TRBV18; CDR3 DNA: TGTGCCAGCTCACCAGGGACTAGCGGGGGGGCCGGTGATACGCAGTATTTT; CDR3 protein: CASSPGTSGGAGDTQYF
CDR3 length: 15; clone size: .; J gene: TRBJ1-4; D gene: TRBD1; V gene: TRBV7-8; CDR3 DNA: TGTGCCAGCAGCCCAGGTCGGGGACAGGGACAAAAACTGTTTTTT; CDR3 protein: CASSPGRGQGQKLFF
CDR3 length: 15; clone size: .; J gene: TRBJ2-5; D gene: TRBD1; V gene: TRBV7-9; CDR3 DNA: TGTGCCAGCAGTTCCGGACAGGGAATCCAAGAGACCCAGTACTTC; CDR3 protein: CASSSGQGIQETQYF
CDR3 length: 15; clone size: .; J gene: TRBJ1-4; D gene: .; V gene: TRBV9; CDR3 DNA: TGTGCCAGCAGCGGATATACAGGGAAGAATGAAAAACTGTTTTTT; CDR3 protein: CASSGYTGKNEKLFF
CDR3 length: 13; clone size: once; J gene: TRBJ2-5; D gene: .; V gene: TRBV4-1; CDR3 DNA: TGCGCCAGCAGCCAAGATATGGAAGAGACCCAGTACTTC; CDR3 protein: CASSQDMEETQYF